These 30 T cell receptor beta chains originate from one sample sequenced in a study of CD8+ T cells in alopecia areata. RNA was isolated and reverse transcribed to cDNA, the sequencing template. Sequencing used immunoSEQ multiplex PCR; TCRdb keeps in-frame clones, though not all of them. The sample includes some 150,000 clones, less than 65% of them seen just once. The sample comprised CD8+ T cells sorted from blood. These receptors originate from a human donor in good health.

This rearrangement joins TRBV9 to TRBJ2-5, with D perhaps matching TRBD1 (6 bases). CDR1 SGDLS and CDR2 YYNGEE come from the germline V gene. Trimming removed 3 bases at V and 5 bases at J, with 14 bases between. The CDR3 consists of 14 residues. The chain's CDR3 is CASSAQGLGETQYF. The CDR3 DNA sequence: TGTGCCAGCAGCGCACAGGGTCTGGGGGAGACCCAGTACTTC.

V is TRBV5-5 and J is TRBJ2-7; D gene unclear. From germline, CDR1 is SGHKS and CDR2 YYEKEE (reference sequence). There are 10 residues in the CDR3. Trimming stripped 4 bases from V and 7 bases from J, with 6 bases between. The CDR3 nucleotides are TGTGCCAGCAGCGGGCAGGAGCAGTACTTC. Amino acid sequence: CASSGQEQYF.

The chain has TRBV4-1 and TRBJ2-2; D uncertain. The length of the CDR3 is 13 residues. V gave up 1 base and J gave up 4 bases, with 4 bases separating them. Germline V lookup: CDR1 MGHRA, CDR2 YSYEKL. The CDR3 coding sequence is TGCGCCAGCAGCCAAGGGGCCACCGGGGAGCTGTTTTTT. Translating it yields CASSQGATGELFF.

The chain couples TRBV13 to TRBJ1-2; D is ambiguous. CDR3 length: 13 residues. Germline V gene sequence: CDR1 PRHDT, CDR2 FYEKMQ (reference sequence). V dropped 2 bases and J dropped 6 bases, with 10 bases sitting between them. CDR3 sequence reads: CASSLSSGDGYTF. The CDR3 DNA reads as TGTGCCAGCAGCTTATCTTCAGGCGATGGCTACACCTTC.

The V and J genes are TRBV13 and TRBJ2-2; 7 bases are a match to TRBD2. Germline CDR1 and CDR2: PRHDT and FYEKMQ (reference sequence). The CDR3 is 16 residues long. V shed 5 bases and J 5 bases; nucleotides not matched to a gene: 11. For the CDR3, the DNA is TGTGCCAGCAGCGCAGGGAGACTAGCAGTGACCGGGGAGCTGTTTTTT. This translates into CASSAGRLAVTGELFF.

The chain joins TRBV25-1 to TRBJ2-5, with 7 bases matching TRBD2. V lost 8 bases and J lost 1; bases outside the gene matches: 10. Germline V gives CDR1 MGHDK, CDR2 SYGVNS. This CDR3 contains 15 residues. CDR3 residues: CASLPRAGPQETQYF. The CDR3, as DNA: TGTGCCAGCCTCCCCAGAGCGGGACCCCAAGAGACCCAGTACTTC.

The chain has TRBV29-1 and TRBJ2-7, with D perhaps matching TRBD1 (6 bases). The germline CDR1 and CDR2 sequences are SQVTM and ANQGSEA. V dropped 7 bases and J dropped 3 bases, with 13 bases sitting between them. The CDR3 extends over 12 amino acids. The CDR3 loop is CSARQESYEQYF. CDR3 DNA sequence: TGCAGCGCCCGACAGGAGAGCTACGAGCAGTACTTC.

This chain links TRBV5-1 with TRBJ2-1, with D possibly called TRBD1 or TRBD2 (5 bases each). CDR3 length: 15 residues. Germline V gene sequence: CDR1 SGHRS, CDR2 YFSETQ. With 5 bases removed from V and 0 bases from J, the gap between germline ends came to 12 bases. This CDR3 is CASRSSGLSYNEQFF. In DNA, the CDR3 is TGCGCCAGCAGGAGCTCGGGGCTCTCCTACAATGAGCAGTTCTTC.

The CDR3 DNA reads TGCGCCAGCCCCCCGCATACCGGGGAGCTGTTTTTT. It encodes CASPPHTGELFF. The rearrangement joins TRBV23-1 to TRBJ2-2; no definite D call. TRBV23-1 is identified as an open reading frame with a role that is uncertain. The CDR3 sequence is 12 residues long. V was cut by 8 bases and J by 5 bases, with 9 bases left in between.

The table lists this clone with a count of one. The chain recombines TRBV4-1 with TRBJ2-7; a possible D gene is TRBD2 (5 bases). Germline V gives CDR1 MGHRA, CDR2 YSYEKL. The CDR3 runs 15 residues. V was clipped by 0 bases and J by 6 bases, with 15 bases between them. CDR3 sequence reads: CASSQEDQIGSEQYF. The CDR3 nucleotides are TGCGCCAGCAGCCAAGAGGACCAGATTGGGAGCGAGCAGTACTTC.

On this clone: This sample also contains other DNA sequences that code for the same CDR3. J is TRBJ2-7 and V is TRBV5-1; D is possibly TRBD2 (5 bases). CDR3 size: 12 residues. Germline V gene lookup returns CDR1 SGHRS and CDR2 YFSETQ. V was cut by 3 bases and J by 3 bases, with 7 bases left in between. The chain's CDR3 is CASSSGSYEQYF. CDR3 DNA: TGCGCCAGCAGCTCGGGAAGCTACGAGCAGTACTTC.

The V and J genes are TRBV27 and TRBJ1-5, with D unresolved. Germline assignment: CDR1 MNHEY and CDR2 SMNVEV (reference sequence). CDR3 length equals 15 residues. Trimming stripped 1 base from V and 0 bases from J, with 7 bases between. The CDR3 loop is CASSLYGYSNQPQHF. CDR3 bases: TGTGCCAGCAGTTTATATGGGTATAGCAATCAGCCCCAGCATTTT.

V and J are TRBV5-6 and TRBJ1-2; no firm D call. The CDR3 covers 11 residues. Trimming left V 4 bases short and J 8 bases short, with 9 bases between. The germline V gene encodes CDR1 SGHDT and CDR2 YYEEEE. The CDR3 DNA reads as TGTGCCAGCAGCCTTTCTCTCGGCTACACCTTC. It codes for CASSLSLGYTF.

Concerning this clone itself: A read error may explain this, as a much larger clone is one base away. Other nucleotide sequences in the sample specify the same CDR3. The chain joins TRBV5-4 to TRBJ1-1; D not certain. V lost 1 base to trimming and J lost 1 base, with 2 bases between them. The CDR3 covers 12 residues. Germline loops: CDR1 SGHNT, CDR2 YYREEE (reference sequence). CDR3 DNA sequence: TGTGCCAGCAGCTTGAGGAACACTGAAGCTTTCTTT. Translation: CASSLRNTEAFF.

This clone was seen more than once but under ten times. V is TRBV25-1 and J is TRBJ2-5, with D unclear. The V end lost 3 bases, the J end lost 5 bases, and 4 bases lay between the germline ends. Looked up from germline, CDR1 is MGHDK and CDR2 is SYGVNS. This CDR3 has 11 residues. The CDR3 loop reads CASSDSETQYF. As DNA, the CDR3 is TGTGCCAGCAGTGATTCCGAGACCCAGTACTTC. The full variable domain, its missing parts supplied by reference TRBV25-1 and TRBJ2-5, is EADIYQTPRYLVIGTGKKITLECSQTMGHDKMYWYQQDPGMELHLIHYSYGVNSTEKGDLSSESTVSRIRTEHFPLTLESARPSHTSQYLCASSDSETQYFGPGTRLLVL.

The chain has TRBV10-3 and TRBJ2-2, with 7 bases fitting TRBD1. Losses at the gene ends were 4 bases for V and 3 bases for J; bases not matched to a gene: 2. The germline V gene encodes CDR1 ENHRY and CDR2 SYGVKD. The CDR3 runs to 14 residues. This chain's CDR3 is CAISVGTDTGELFF. Written as DNA, the CDR3 is TGTGCCATCAGTGTCGGGACAGACACCGGGGAGCTGTTTTTT.

The chain couples TRBV6-4 to TRBJ2-1; D is uncertain. V was clipped by 0 bases and J by 9 bases, with 15 bases between them. Germline V gene lookup returns CDR1 MRHNA and CDR2 SNTAGT. The CDR3 sequence is 15 residues long. CDR3 residues: CASSDSDLGSGEQFF. CDR3 coding DNA: TGTGCCAGCAGTGACTCAGATCTAGGCTCCGGTGAGCAGTTCTTC.

This clone was observed a handful of times. The chain uses TRBV29-1 and TRBJ2-7; D is unclear. Trimming cost V 0 bases and J 10 bases, with 10 bases left between them. From germline, CDR1 is SQVTM and CDR2 ANQGSEA. There are 11 residues in the CDR3. The CDR3 bases are TGCAGCGTTGAAGATCGGGTGGGACAGTACTTC. Its protein is CSVEDRVGQYF.

V and J are TRBV30 and TRBJ2-7; D might be TRBD2 (5 bases). Germline V gene lookup returns CDR1 GTSNPN and CDR2 SVGIG (reference sequence). The ends were cut back, 2 bases at V and 2 bases at J, with 7 bases in the middle. CDR3 length equals 12 residues. As DNA, the CDR3 is TGTGCCTGGAGTTTCGGGGCCTACGAGCAGTACTTC. Translating it yields CAWSFGAYEQYF.

The chain carries TRBV7-2 and TRBJ2-2; D is unclear. CDR3 length: 12 amino acids. The germline V and J ends were trimmed by 1 base and 7 bases, with 4 bases remaining between them. Per germline, CDR1 SGHTA and CDR2 FQGNSA. The CDR3 nucleotides read TGTGCCAGCAGCTTAGTTCACGGGGAGCTGTTTTTT. Residues: CASSLVHGELFF. Supplemented by reference TRBV7-2 and TRBJ2-2, the full variable domain reads GAGVSQSPSNKVTEKGKDVELRCDPISGHTALYWYRQSLGQGLEFLIYFQGNSAPDKSGLPSDRFSAERTGGSVSTLTIQRTQQEDSAVYLCASSLVHGELFFGEGSRLTVL.

This clone was observed a handful of times. The V call is TRBV7-2, the J call TRBJ2-7; D call uncertain. The ends were cut back, 5 bases at V and 2 bases at J, with 16 bases in the middle. CDR3 length: 15 amino acids. CDR1 SGHTA and CDR2 FQGNSA come from the germline V gene. CDR3 sequence reads: CASSRDILGTYEQYF. DNA of the CDR3: TGTGCCAGCAGCCGAGACATCTTAGGGACCTACGAGCAGTACTTC.

The chain links TRBV5-4 to TRBJ1-2; D is ambiguous. This CDR3 contains 15 residues. Germline-derived CDR1 and CDR2 are SGHNT and YYREEE (reference sequence). The ends were cut back, 4 bases at V and 5 bases at J, with 18 bases in the middle. The CDR3 is CASSLEDGEFYGYTF. The DNA for the CDR3 is TGTGCCAGCAGCCTGGAGGACGGCGAGTTTTATGGCTACACCTTC. Looking up the rest from reference TRBV5-4 and TRBJ1-2 gives the full variable domain: ETGVTQSPTHLIKTRGQQVTLRCSSQSGHNTVSWYQQALGQGPQFIFQYYREEENGRGNFPPRFSGLQFPNYSSELNVNALELDDSALYLCASSLEDGEFYGYTFGSGTRLTVV.

This clone was detected many times. The V gene is TRBV11-2, the J gene TRBJ2-1; 7 bases are shared with TRBD2. Per the germline V gene, CDR1 is SGHAT and CDR2 is FQNNGV. CDR3 size: 13 residues. The V and J ends lost 3 bases and 7 bases, in that order; junction bases with no gene match: 3. CDR3 bases: TGTGCCAGCAGCTTTAGAGCGGGGAATGAGCAGTTCTTC. Translation: CASSFRAGNEQFF.

The table lists this clone with a count of one. The V call is TRBV6-5, the J call TRBJ2-1, with D possibly TRBD2 on 6 matching bases. The CDR3 spans 15 residues. Trimming pared 0 bases from V and 4 bases from J, leaving 10 bases between. Germline CDR1 is MNHEY and CDR2 is SVGAGI. The CDR3 coding sequence is TGTGCCAGCAGTTACTCACGGGACTCTTACAATGAGCAGTTCTTC. Protein sequence: CASSYSRDSYNEQFF.

The chain has TRBV19 and TRBJ1-2; D gene uncertain. V lost 4 bases and J 2 bases, leaving 14 bases between the germline ends. Germline V gives CDR1 LNHDA, CDR2 SQIVND (reference sequence). The CDR3 spans 15 residues. Here the CDR3 reads CASSRRQHVNYGYTF. The CDR3 DNA reads TGTGCCAGTAGTAGGCGGCAGCATGTGAACTATGGCTACACCTTC.

This clone appeared many times. V is TRBV6-4 and J is TRBJ2-2; D is undetermined. CDR1 and CDR2 from the germline V gene are MRHNA and SNTAGT. Trimming took off 0 bases at V and 8 bases at J, with 7 bases between the two ends. The CDR3 is made up of 13 amino acids. CDR3 protein: CASSDSSAGELFF. The CDR3 DNA reads TGTGCCAGCAGTGACTCGAGTGCGGGGGAGCTGTTTTTT.

The chain links TRBV6-6 to TRBJ2-6; D is unclear. The V end was cut by 11 bases, the J end by 4 bases, with 9 bases between. There are 12 residues in the CDR3. The germline V gene has CDR1 MNHNY and CDR2 SVGAGI (reference sequence). The CDR3 reads CAVAYGANVLTF. The CDR3 nucleotides read TGTGCCGTTGCCTACGGGGCCAACGTCCTGACTTTC.

The chain links TRBV27 to TRBJ1-1; tentative D call: TRBD1 (5 bases). The CDR3 is 15 residues long. V was trimmed by 4 bases and J by 1 base, leaving 13 bases between them. Per germline, CDR1 MNHEY and CDR2 SMNVEV (reference sequence). The CDR3 DNA is TGTGCCAGCAGTTCGATGATCGGGGGGAACACTGAAGCTTTCTTT. This codes for CASSSMIGGNTEAFF.

In its sample, this clone was seen a few times. V is TRBV7-6 and J is TRBJ2-7; D call uncertain. Germline V CDR1 and CDR2: SGHVS, FNYEAQ. V was cut by 5 bases and J by 2 bases, with 10 bases left in between. This CDR3 comprises 13 residues. The CDR3 loop is CASSPTDTYEQYF. The DNA of the CDR3 is TGTGCCAGCAGCCCGACGGATACCTACGAGCAGTACTTC.

The table lists this clone with a few counts. The rearrangement uses TRBV5-4 and TRBJ2-6; D is unclear. The CDR3 length is 16 residues. V was trimmed by 1 base and J by 0 bases, leaving 8 bases between them. The germline gives CDR1 SGHNT, CDR2 YYREEE (reference sequence). CDR3 DNA: TGTGCCAGCAGCTTGCCACCAAGCTCTGGGGCCAACGTCCTGACTTTC. Protein sequence: CASSLPPSSGANVLTF.